The clone carrying this T cell receptor beta chain has a handful of counts. Its target is not known. The sample is drawn from a study of beta chain features in type 1 diabetes. The CDR3 is made up of 13 amino acids. The germline V gene has CDR1 KGHSH and CDR2 LQKENI. The V and J ends lost 4 bases and 5 bases respectively, with 11 bases between them. Reverse transcribing all isolated RNA meant expressed TCRB transcripts were sequenced. TCRdb's table, derived via immunoSEQ multiplex PCR, lists solely in-frame clones and lacks some. The table records hundreds of thousands of clones, roughly 13% of them present only once. The authors took one heparinised blood draw, averaging about 120 mL, from each donor. Sorting that relied on CD45RO/CCR7/CD25/CD127/CD95/CD27 yielded CD4+ naive, central memory, regulatory and stem cell-like memory cells. Study-wide results and caveats: Researchers reported that naive, central memory and Treg TCRB repertoires appeared more similar in patients than in healthy donors.

The sequence derives from a man aged 18-30 years in good health. The chain has TRBV18 and TRBJ2-5; the D is unclear. The sequencing sample was made of naive CD4+ T cells from blood. The CDR3 loop is CASSLYSGETQYF. The DNA for the CDR3 is TGTGCCAGCTCACTCTACAGTGGGGAGACCCAGTACTTC.